This T cell receptor beta chain was sequenced in a study of beta chain features in type 1 diabetes. With regard to this clone: Its cognate antigen is unknown.

The entirety of the isolated RNA underwent reverse transcription, so expressed TCRB transcripts were sequenced. Profiled with immunoSEQ multiplex PCR; TCRdb holds only in-frame clones, not every one. The top ten hold 0.035% to 0.05% of the sample, which has fewer than 550,000 clones, about an eighth seen once. Study-level points and caveats: More deletions and fewer insertions at VDJ junctions were found in patients with type 1 diabetes. Patients and controls would share equally any PCR tilt toward shorter templates.

The V gene lost 5 bases and the J gene lost 2 bases, with 17 bases spanning the gap. This CDR3 contains 16 residues. Germline-derived CDR1 and CDR2 are SEHNR and FQNEAQ (reference sequence). Sequencing input: naive CD4+ T cells from blood. The chain carries TRBV7-9 and TRBJ2-3, with TRBD2 as a possible D gene (7 bases). The sequence came from a woman aged 18-35 years in good health. Written as DNA, the CDR3 is TGTGCCAGCAGCCTAAGGGGGGGATCCATCACAGATACGCAGTATTTT. Translated, it gives CASSLRGGSITDTQYF.